The sequence of this T cell receptor (beta chain) was determined in a study of T cell changes during pregnancy in multiple sclerosis. This table comes from immunoSEQ multiplex PCR, and its TCRdb copy is limited to in-frame clones, with some not included. This table has about 83,000 clones, about 95% appearing once. This CDR3 has 13 amino acids. The germline CDR1 and CDR2 sequences are SGDLS and YYNGEE. Trimming shortened V by 3 bases and J by 4 bases, and 7 bases separated the two germline ends. The sequenced sample was peripheral blood, obtained in the second trimester of pregnancy. The sequence came from a female donor with multiple sclerosis, enrolled in a pregnancy study. The J gene is TRBJ2-2, the V gene TRBV9; no clear D. CDR3 coding DNA: TGTGCCAGCAGCGCGACGGGCACCGGGGAGCTGTTTTTT. Translation gives CASSATGTGELFF.